The present T cell receptor beta chain was sequenced within a study of T cells after yellow fever vaccination. Trimming removed 2 bases from V and 6 bases from J; junction bases left unmatched: 8. This CDR3 comprises 15 residues. From germline, CDR1 is SGHDT and CDR2 YYEEEE. The study, taken as a whole, reports: Among all clonotypes, a small share was observed in both CD4 and CD8 compartments. The bulk population could contribute abundant contaminating clonotypes to FACS-sorted repertoires.

UMIs and a universal primer site were added when TCR cDNA was made by 5'RACE template switching. One entry per CDR3 protein, called by TCRdb with MiXCR from the 5' RACE reads. Of some 350,000 distinct CDR3 sequences listed, 11% were seen once; the top ten hold roughly 18%. As concerns this clonotype: Its antigen is undetermined.

Sample: PBMCs, taken on the day of the first yellow fever vaccination. The TCR comes from a man between 18 and 29 years old who received the YFV17D yellow fever vaccine. This chain connects TRBV5-6 to TRBJ1-1; 9 nucleotides align to TRBD1. The DNA for the CDR3 is TGTGCCAGCAGCTTACCTGGACAGGGGAAAGCTGAAGCTTTCTTT. Translation gives CASSLPGQGKAEAFF.